A single sample gave rise to the 21 T cell receptor beta chains below, sequenced in a study of post-analysis software for immune sequencing data. Sequencing libraries made from TCR beta cDNA carried unique molecular identifiers. MiXCR, applied by TCRdb to the PCR reads, yields one record per CDR3 protein. Here the sample spans approximately 570,000 distinct CDR3 sequences, about 44% being singletons. Study-wide results and caveats: Roughly five TRBV segments appeared more often in patients than in controls, and TRBV5-6, TRBV5-1 and TRBV20-1 were among these.

The antigens of these receptors remain unknown. The sample was blood. All receptors derive from a girl under 18 with multiple sclerosis.

The chain has TRBV12-3 or TRBV12-4 and TRBJ1-5; D is uncertain. The V and J ends lost 2 bases and 0 bases respectively, with 5 bases between them. CDR3 length equals 14 residues. As DNA, the CDR3 is TGTGCCAGCAGTTTACTGCATAGCAATCAGCCCCAGCATTTT. As protein: CASSLLHSNQPQHF.

This clonotype was seen a few times. The J gene is TRBJ2-1, the V gene TRBV20-1; 8 bases agree with TRBD2. V dropped 0 bases and J dropped 0; count of bases not matched to a gene: 16. From germline, CDR1 is DFQATT and CDR2 SNEGSKA (reference sequence). The CDR3 extends over 20 amino acids. The CDR3 is CSARDRGGGPSPSSYNEQFF. Here the CDR3 DNA reads TGCAGTGCTAGAGATCGGGGCGGGGGGCCTTCCCCGAGCTCCTACAATGAGCAGTTCTTC.

This clonotype has a handful of counts. The rearrangement joins TRBV29-1 to TRBJ2-7, with no clear D. Looked up from germline, CDR1 is SQVTM and CDR2 is ANQGSEA. This CDR3 has 13 residues. V was clipped by 4 bases and J by 0 bases, with 10 bases between them. In nucleotides, the CDR3 is TGCAGCGTTGGTAACAGACTCTCCTACGAGCAGTACTTC. This codes for CSVGNRLSYEQYF.

The CDR3 spells CASSQDPGQGVEQYF. Here the CDR3 DNA reads TGTGCCAGCAGCCAAGATCCCGGACAGGGCGTAGAGCAGTACTTC. V gene TRBV3-1 combines with J gene TRBJ2-7; 8 positions match TRBD1. The CDR3 loop spans 15 amino acids. Germline V gene sequence: CDR1 LGHDT, CDR2 YNNKEL (reference sequence). V lost 0 bases and J lost 7; bases outside the gene matches: 8.

This clonotype was seen a few times. This chain joins TRBV29-1 and TRBJ2-7; D not resolved. This CDR3 region has 11 residues. CDR1 and CDR2 (germline): SQVTM, ANQGSEA. Trimming removed 6 bases at V and 3 bases at J, with 9 bases between. This chain's CDR3 is CSVTAFYEQYF. For the CDR3, the DNA is TGCAGCGTGACTGCCTTCTACGAGCAGTACTTC.

The rearrangement uses TRBV11-2 and TRBJ2-1; no reliable D call. The CDR3 runs 15 residues. The V end lost 1 base, the J end lost 6 bases, and 13 bases lay between the germline ends. Germline V gene lookup returns CDR1 SGHAT and CDR2 FQNNGV. CDR3 in DNA: TGTGCCAGCAGCTTAGTCCCGCCCCCTAGCAATGAGCAGTTCTTC. Its protein is CASSLVPPPSNEQFF. Drawing the rest from reference TRBV11-2 and TRBJ2-1, the complete variable domain is EAGVAQSPRYKIIEKRQSVAFWCNPISGHATLYWYQQILGQGPKLLIQFQNNGVVDDSQLPKDRFSAERLKGVDSTLKIQPAKLEDSAVYLCASSLVPPPSNEQFFGPGTRLTVL.

This rearrangement joins TRBV5-1 to TRBJ2-5, with 8 bases matching TRBD2. The CDR3 has 15 residues. CDR1 and CDR2 from the germline V gene are SGHRS and YFSETQ. J gave up 2 bases and V 2 bases, and 5 bases lay outside the gene matches. CDR3 in DNA: TGCGCCAGCAGCTTTGGCGGGGGGAAACAAGAGACCCAGTACTTC. It codes for CASSFGGGKQETQYF. Based on the CDR3 plus reference TRBV5-1 and TRBJ2-5, the full variable domain is KAGVTQTPRYLIKTRGQQVTLSCSPISGHRSVSWYQQTPGQGLQFLFEYFSETQRNKGNFPGRFSGRQFSNSRSEMNVSTLELGDSALYLCASSFGGGKQETQYFGPGTRLLVL.

The chain combines TRBV7-2 with TRBJ2-1, with 7 nucleotides matching TRBD2. The CDR3 totals 14 residues. Trimming took 8 bases from V and 8 from J; bases not matched to a gene: 12. Germline V lookup: CDR1 SGHTA, CDR2 FQGNSA. For the CDR3, the DNA is TGTGCCAGCGGGAGCGGGATTTCCTTAGATGAGCAGTTCTTC. Translated, it gives CASGSGISLDEQFF.

A few counts support this clonotype. The CDR3 region is CASSQEGSQETQYF. CDR3 sequence (DNA): TGCGCCAGCAGCCAAGAGGGCTCGCAAGAGACCCAGTACTTC. The chain joins TRBV4-1 to TRBJ2-5, with D uncertain. The CDR3 has 14 residues. Trimming stripped 0 bases from V and 2 bases from J, with 7 bases between. From germline, CDR1 is MGHRA and CDR2 YSYEKL.

This clonotype appeared a few times. The chain uses TRBV20-1 and TRBJ2-5; 9 bases map to TRBD1. The germline V gene encodes CDR1 DFQATT and CDR2 SNEGSKA (reference sequence). The junction had 8 bases not matched to a gene; V was cut back by 2 bases and J by 4 bases. The CDR3 is 15 amino acids. As DNA, the CDR3 is TGCAGTGCTAGAACCGGGACAGGGTCCCGAGAGACCCAGTACTTC. It is translated as CSARTGTGSRETQYF.

The chain joins TRBV7-8 to TRBJ1-1; no clear D gene. Trimming pared 0 bases from V and 1 base from J, leaving 9 bases between. From germline, CDR1 is SGHVS and CDR2 FQNEAQ. The CDR3 extends over 15 amino acids. The chain's CDR3 is CASSLAGGWNTEAFF. The CDR3 DNA reads as TGTGCCAGCAGCTTAGCGGGAGGATGGAACACTGAAGCTTTCTTT.

This chain connects TRBV7-8 to TRBJ2-1; D may be TRBD2 (6 bases). CDR3 length equals 12 residues. The germline CDR1 and CDR2 sequences are SGHVS and FQNEAQ. With 5 bases removed from V and 9 bases from J, the gap between germline ends came to 11 bases. CDR3 loop: CASSQGGIEQFF. In DNA, the CDR3 is TGTGCCAGCAGCCAGGGAGGTATTGAGCAGTTCTTC.

Note on this clonotype: Possible read error: a much larger clone is one base away. The V and J genes are TRBV10-3 and TRBJ2-1; D may match TRBD1 or TRBD2 (5 bases each). Trimming shortened V by 10 bases and J by 9 bases, and 13 bases separated the two germline ends. The CDR3 length is 11 residues. The V gene's germline CDR1 is ENHRY and CDR2 SYGVKD. The DNA of the CDR3 is TGTGCCACCAGCCAGGGAGCTGAGCAGTTCTTC. Translated, it gives CATSQGAEQFF.

The gene calls are TRBV12-3 or TRBV12-4 and TRBJ1-5, with 11 nucleotides matching TRBD1. This CDR3 spans 15 amino acids. V lost 1 base to trimming and J lost 5 bases; unmatched junction nucleotides: 1. The DNA of the CDR3 is TGTGCCAGCAGTTTAGGGGACAGGGGGTATCAGCCCCAGCATTTT. The encoded protein is CASSLGDRGYQPQHF.

J is TRBJ2-3 and V is TRBV29-1, with D uncertain. CDR3 length equals 13 residues. Per germline, CDR1 SQVTM and CDR2 ANQGSEA. The germline V and J ends were trimmed by 3 bases and 2 bases, with 9 bases remaining between them. CDR3 nucleotides: TGCAGCGTTGAGGGCAGACACACAGATACGCAGTATTTT. This encodes CSVEGRHTDTQYF.

This rearrangement joins TRBV12-3 or TRBV12-4 to TRBJ2-1; unclear D gene. The CDR3 length is 14 residues. Deletions cut 2 bases from V and 5 bases from J, with 10 bases between. In DNA form, the CDR3 reads TGTGCCAGCAGTTTAAATGGACCGGACAATGAGCAGTTCTTC. This encodes CASSLNGPDNEQFF.

V and J are TRBV6-1 and TRBJ2-7; D remains unclear. Germline lookup yields CDR1 MNHNS and CDR2 SASEGT. Trimming took 4 bases from V and 3 from J, leaving 10 bases between them. This CDR3 contains 13 residues. The CDR3 spells CASSVRVLYEQYF. The DNA of the CDR3 is TGTGCCAGCAGTGTTCGGGTTCTCTACGAGCAGTACTTC.

This clonotype was seen once. The genes are TRBV5-1 and TRBJ1-1, with 7 positions matching TRBD1. V lost 2 bases, J lost 1 base, and 5 bases stayed unmatched. This CDR3 region has 15 residues. Germline assignment: CDR1 SGHRS and CDR2 YFSETQ. CDR3: CASSLQQGTNTEAFF. The DNA of the CDR3 is TGCGCCAGCAGCTTACAACAGGGGACGAACACTGAAGCTTTCTTT.

V and J are TRBV10-3 and TRBJ1-6; 9 nucleotides match TRBD1. The CDR3 consists of 14 residues. Trimming took 6 bases from V and 7 from J; bases not matched to a gene: 4. In germline, CDR1 is ENHRY, CDR2 SYGVKD. The DNA for the CDR3 is TGTGCCATCAGCCCCGGGACAGGGAATTCACCCCTCCACTTT. Amino acid sequence: CAISPGTGNSPLHF.

Only a few counts were recorded for this clonotype. CDR3 sequence reads: CASSSPKSLYGYTF. The CDR3 DNA reads TGTGCCAGCAGCTCACCAAAGAGCCTCTATGGCTACACCTTC. The J gene is TRBJ1-2, the V gene TRBV13; D ambiguous. Germline CDR1 PRHDT, CDR2 FYEKMQ (reference sequence). The CDR3 is 14 residues long. Deletions cut 4 bases from V and 4 bases from J, with 13 bases between.

This clonotype was observed a handful of times. The chain carries TRBV5-1 and TRBJ1-2; weak D call: TRBD1 (6 bases). Looked up from germline, CDR1 is SGHRS and CDR2 is YFSETQ. Trimming removed 4 bases from V and 2 bases from J, with 18 bases in between. The length of the CDR3 is 16 residues. The CDR3 region is CASSLDAQGINYGYTF. In nucleotides, the CDR3 is TGCGCCAGCAGCCTCGACGCGCAGGGGATCAACTATGGCTACACCTTC.